Following are 17 T cell receptor beta chains from one sample sequenced in a study of beta chain features in type 1 diabetes. As every portion of the isolated RNA was reverse transcribed, the sequencing read expressed TCRB transcripts. Only in-frame clones appear in the TCRdb table, and some are missing; sequencing was by immunoSEQ multiplex PCR. The data show roughly 180,000 clones, with about 13% seen just once and about 0.66% held by the top ten. Sequenced sample: central memory CD4+ T cells from blood. These receptors were collected from a woman between 18 and 30 years old in good health.

The chain employs TRBV7-2 and TRBJ2-5, with a tentative D call TRBD1 (5 bases). Deletions cut 0 bases from V and 2 bases from J, with 7 bases between. CDR1 is SGHTA, CDR2 FQGNSA, per germline. The CDR3 is 14 amino acids. CDR3 protein: CASSLAPGQETQYF. DNA of the CDR3: TGTGCCAGCAGCTTAGCGCCAGGGCAAGAGACCCAGTACTTC.

In its sample, this clone was seen a few times. The gene calls are TRBV2 and TRBJ1-2; 7 nucleotides align to TRBD1. CDR1 is SNHLY and CDR2 is FYNNEI in the germline V gene. V was clipped by 8 bases and J by 8 bases; unmatched bases: 11. The CDR3 extends over 13 amino acids. The DNA for the CDR3 is TGTGCCAGCGGGACAGACGTTATGTTGGGCTACACCTTC. Protein sequence: CASGTDVMLGYTF.

This clone was detected a few times. The genes are TRBV4-1 and TRBJ1-5; 8 nucleotides align to TRBD1. Germline loops: CDR1 MGHRA, CDR2 YSYEKL. The trim removed 4 bases at V and 1 base at J, leaving 9 bases unmatched. This CDR3 spans 17 amino acids. CDR3 DNA: TGCGCCAGCAGCCCGCAAGGACAGGGAGGGAGCAATCAGCCCCAGCATTTT. Translated, it gives CASSPQGQGGSNQPQHF.

V and J are TRBV18 and TRBJ1-5; a weak D match, TRBD1 (5 bases). V was cut by 3 bases and J by 5 bases, with 17 bases left in between. This CDR3 contains 16 residues. Germline V gene sequence: CDR1 KGHSH, CDR2 LQKENI. The CDR3 spells CASSPKGRGEDQPQHF. The CDR3 DNA is TGTGCCAGCTCACCGAAGGGACGGGGGGAGGATCAGCCCCAGCATTTT. Filled out from reference TRBV18 and TRBJ1-5, the complete variable domain reads NAGVMQNPRHLVRRRGQEARLRCSPMKGHSHVYWYRQLPEEGLKFMVYLQKENIIDESGMPKERFSAEFPKEGPSILRIQQVVRGDSAAYFCASSPKGRGEDQPQHFGDGTRLSIL.

This rearrangement joins TRBV5-1 to TRBJ2-3, with 9 bases aligning to TRBD1. The V gene's germline CDR1 is SGHRS and CDR2 YFSETQ. CDR3 length equals 16 residues. With V trimmed by 4 bases and J by 0 bases, 6 bases remained unmatched. CDR3 in DNA: TGCGCCAGCAGCCAGAGACAGGGGGTTAGCACAGATACGCAGTATTTT. This encodes CASSQRQGVSTDTQYF.

This clone was recorded a few times. The chain employs TRBV7-9 and TRBJ2-2; tentative D call: TRBD1 (6 bases). CDR3 length: 16 amino acids. V gave up 10 bases and J gave up 0 bases, with 18 bases separating them. Germline V lookup: CDR1 SEHNR, CDR2 FQNEAQ (reference sequence). For the CDR3, the DNA is TGTGCCACCCTGGGGGCAGGGAAAGCGAACACCGGGGAGCTGTTTTTT. Encoded protein: CATLGAGKANTGELFF. The full variable domain, rest sourced from reference TRBV7-9 and TRBJ2-2, is DTGVSQNPRHKITKRGQNVTFRCDPISEHNRLYWYRQTLGQGPEFLTYFQNEAQLEKSRLLSDRFSAERPKGSFSTLEIQRTEQGDSAMYLCATLGAGKANTGELFFGEGSRLTVL.

The sample holds a few counts of this clone. The gene calls are TRBV27 and TRBJ2-1, with 9 nucleotides matching TRBD2. The CDR3 has 16 amino acids. V shed 4 bases and J 0 bases; nucleotides not matched to a gene: 4. Germline CDR1 and CDR2: MNHEY and SMNVEV (reference sequence). The CDR3 bases are TGTGCCAGCAGTTCCCTAGCGGGAACCTCCTACAATGAGCAGTTCTTC. This translates into CASSSLAGTSYNEQFF.

This chain uses TRBV28 with TRBJ2-6; D is perhaps TRBD1 (5 bases). CDR1 is MDHEN and CDR2 is SYDVKM in the germline V gene. The V end lost 6 bases, the J end lost 2 bases, and 11 bases lay between the germline ends. CDR3 length equals 15 residues. CDR3 sequence (DNA): TGTGCCAGCAGCCTTAGGGGAACTGGGGCCAACGTCCTGACTTTC. This gives the protein CASSLRGTGANVLTF.

This clone has only a few counts. This chain connects TRBV30 to TRBJ2-1; D remains ambiguous. Trimming pared 3 bases from V and 9 bases from J, leaving 12 bases between. Germline V CDR1 and CDR2: GTSNPN, SVGIG (reference sequence). The CDR3 runs to 12 residues. The CDR3 DNA reads TGTGCCTGGAGCCCCTCTGTGAGTGAGCAGTTCTTC. Protein product: CAWSPSVSEQFF.

This clone has more than one count but fewer than ten. The chain recombines TRBV29-1 with TRBJ1-2, with D tentatively TRBD1 (5 bases). Germline CDR1 SQVTM, CDR2 ANQGSEA. Deletions cut 7 bases from V and 3 bases from J, with 12 bases between. CDR3 length equals 12 residues. Here the CDR3 reads CSAPQGDYGYTF. The CDR3 DNA sequence: TGCAGCGCTCCACAAGGGGACTATGGCTACACCTTC.

J is TRBJ1-2 and V is TRBV4-3; TRBD1 might be the D (5 bases). Per the germline V gene, CDR1 is LGHNA and CDR2 is YSLEER. Trimming removed 0 bases from V and 6 bases from J, with 14 bases in between. This CDR3 is 15 amino acids long. The CDR3 DNA is TGCGCCAGCAGCCAAGAGCAGGGTCGTTTGGATGGCTACACCTTC. This encodes CASSQEQGRLDGYTF.

The chain is built from TRBV6-6 and TRBJ1-1, with 7 bases identical to TRBD1. The CDR3 runs to 15 residues. The V and J ends lost 6 bases and 1 base, in that order; junction bases with no gene match: 8. The germline CDR1 and CDR2 sequences are MNHNY and SVGAGI (reference sequence). CDR3 in amino acids: CASSQTGMENTEAFF. The CDR3 region has the DNA TGTGCCAGCAGCCAGACAGGGATGGAGAACACTGAAGCTTTCTTT.

This clone turned up a few times. V gene TRBV30 combines with J gene TRBJ2-7; TRBD1 matches 9 bases. V shed 8 bases and J 7 bases; nucleotides not matched to a gene: 6. The CDR3 runs 11 residues. Germline CDR1 GTSNPN, CDR2 SVGIG (reference sequence). The CDR3 spells CARDRAGEQYF. CDR3 DNA: TGTGCCCGGGACAGGGCGGGGGAGCAGTACTTC. Supplemented by reference TRBV30 and TRBJ2-7, the full variable domain reads SQTIHQWPATLVQPVGSPLSLECTVEGTSNPNLYWYRQAAGRGLQLLFYSVGIGQISSEVPQNLSASRPQDRQFILSSKKLLLSDSGFYLCARDRAGEQYFGPGTRLTVT.

J is TRBJ1-1 and V is TRBV11-2; D is possibly TRBD1 (5 bases). The V gene lost 1 base and the J gene lost 1 base, with 10 bases spanning the gap. This CDR3 is 15 amino acids long. The germline CDR1 and CDR2 sequences are SGHAT and FQNNGV. The CDR3 here is CASSLGGFKNTEAFF. Written as DNA, the CDR3 is TGTGCCAGCAGCTTAGGGGGCTTTAAGAACACTGAAGCTTTCTTT.

The rearrangement joins TRBV29-1 to TRBJ1-1, with D unresolved. This CDR3 has 11 residues. Between the trimmed V and J ends, which lost 4 bases and 5 bases, there was a span of 8 bases. Germline CDR1 and CDR2: SQVTM and ANQGSEA. The CDR3 region is CSVAESTEAFF. In nucleotides, the CDR3 is TGCAGCGTTGCGGAGTCAACTGAAGCTTTCTTT. The whole variable domain, filled in from reference TRBV29-1 and TRBJ1-1, reads SAVISQKPSRDICQRGTSLTIQCQVDSQVTMMFWYRQQPGQSLTLIATANQGSEATYESGFVIDKFPISRPNLTFSTLTVSNMSPEDSSIYLCSVAESTEAFFGQGTRLTVV.

This clone was counted between two and nine times. The chain employs TRBV27 and TRBJ1-5; 8 bases match TRBD1. V was clipped by 6 bases and J by 5 bases; unmatched bases: 9. Germline CDR1 is MNHEY and CDR2 is SMNVEV (reference sequence). The CDR3 consists of 15 residues. CDR3 sequence (DNA): TGTGCCAGCAGGAGAGGAGGGACAGGTCATCAGCCCCAGCATTTT. Protein product: CASRRGGTGHQPQHF.

The chain combines TRBV7-9 with TRBJ1-4, with D possibly matching TRBD1 (5 bases). The length of the CDR3 is 13 residues. The V gene's germline CDR1 is SEHNR and CDR2 FQNEAQ (reference sequence). Trimming pared 11 bases from V and 4 bases from J, leaving 14 bases between. CDR3 bases: TGTGCCTCGACAGAACCGTTTAATGAAAAACTGTTTTTT. This translates into CASTEPFNEKLFF.